This T cell receptor beta chain was recovered during a study of cytotoxic CD8 clonotypes in ibrutinib-treated CLL. Turning to the study itself: Mean values per sample were around 250,000 productive templates and around 96,000 productive rearrangements.

Cryopreserved PBMCs supplied about 2 micrograms of genomic DNA for TCR beta libraries. Germline V gene data show CDR1 as SQVTM and CDR2 as ANQGSEA. The CDR3 contains 13 residues. Trimming took 6 bases from V and 5 from J, leaving 16 bases between them. Concerning this clone: Its antigen is still unknown.

Some clones are missing from TCRdb's copy, which holds only in-frame ones; the method was immunoSEQ multiplex PCR. Here the sample spans approximately 190,000 clones, roughly 73% being singletons. Study conclusions and caveats: Contraction or stability on treatment characterized the public clonotypes, which were uncommon. The study found clonality rose at ibrutinib response, then fell toward baseline at progression.

The chain joins TRBV29-1 to TRBJ1-1; tentative D call: TRBD1 (5 bases). The receptor's source is a human donor with chronic lymphocytic leukemia. The input for sequencing was PBMCs, taken after 12 months of ibrutinib treatment. CDR3 residues: CSVATSWGTEAFF. The CDR3 DNA sequence: TGCAGCGTCGCGACGTCGTGGGGGACTGAAGCTTTCTTT.